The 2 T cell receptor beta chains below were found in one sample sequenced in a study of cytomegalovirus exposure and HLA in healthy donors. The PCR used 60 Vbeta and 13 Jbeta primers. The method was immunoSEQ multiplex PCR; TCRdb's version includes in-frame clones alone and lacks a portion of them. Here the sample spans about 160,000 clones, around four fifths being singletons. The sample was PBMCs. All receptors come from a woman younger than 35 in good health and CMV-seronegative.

CDR3 sequence (DNA): TGTGCCAGCAGTTACTTGCGGGGGAATACTGAAGCTTTCTTT. Protein sequence: CASSYLRGNTEAFF. The chain combines TRBV6-5 with TRBJ1-1, with D possibly being TRBD1 (5 bases). In germline, CDR1 is MNHEY, CDR2 SVGAGI. CDR3 size: 14 residues. V was clipped by 1 base and J by 5 bases, with 11 bases between them.

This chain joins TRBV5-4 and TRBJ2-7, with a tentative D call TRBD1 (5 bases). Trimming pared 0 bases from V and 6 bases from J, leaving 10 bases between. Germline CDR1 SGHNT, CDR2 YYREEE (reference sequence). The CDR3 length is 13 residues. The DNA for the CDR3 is TGTGCCAGCAGCTTGGGGCCAGGGTTCGAGCAGTACTTC. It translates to CASSLGPGFEQYF.